The 17 T cell receptor beta chains below were found in one sample sequenced in a study of cytomegalovirus exposure and HLA in healthy donors. PCR primers comprised 60 Vbeta and 13 Jbeta primers. Profiling relied on immunoSEQ multiplex PCR, and the TCRdb table lists in-frame clones only, not all of them. The table shows roughly 150,000 clones, with 80% to 85% occurring only once. The specimen sequenced was PBMCs. All receptors come from a middle-aged man in good health and CMV-seropositive.

The chain combines TRBV19 with TRBJ1-1; perhaps TRBD1 as D (6 bases). Trimming removed 5 bases at V and 4 bases at J, with 11 bases between. This CDR3 spans 13 amino acids. Germline CDR1 is LNHDA and CDR2 is SQIVND (reference sequence). The chain's CDR3 is CASSSQTGTEAFF. In nucleotides, the CDR3 is TGTGCCAGTAGTTCACAGACAGGCACTGAAGCTTTCTTT.

This chain connects TRBV29-1 to TRBJ2-7; the match to TRBD2 covers 8 bases. The CDR3 runs to 13 residues. Germline V gives CDR1 SQVTM, CDR2 ANQGSEA. V dropped 6 bases and J dropped 0; count of bases not matched to a gene: 4. This CDR3 reads CSVVSGISYEQYF. The CDR3 nucleotides read TGCAGCGTGGTTAGCGGGATCTCCTACGAGCAGTACTTC.

About this clone: In the same sample, other DNA sequences code for this CDR3. J is TRBJ2-5 and V is TRBV30; perhaps TRBD2 as D (5 bases). The end of the DNA is better explained by TRBJ2-7, so the J call may be wrong. The CDR3 contains 13 residues. Germline loops: CDR1 GTSNPN, CDR2 SVGIG (reference sequence). CDR3 nucleotide sequence: TGTGCCTGGAGTGTAGGGAGCTCCTACGAGCAGTACTTC. Amino acid sequence: CAWSVGSSYEQYF.

V usage is TRBV7-6 and J usage is TRBJ2-1, with 12 bases that match TRBD2. From germline, CDR1 is SGHVS and CDR2 FNYEAQ. After removal of 2 bases from V and 3 bases from J, the junction contained 2 bases not matched to a gene. The CDR3 contains 16 residues. The CDR3 bases are TGTGCCAGCAGCTTACTAGCGGGAGGGAACTACAATGAGCAGTTCTTC. This translates into CASSLLAGGNYNEQFF.

The V and J genes are TRBV19 and TRBJ1-5, with a weak D call TRBD1 (6 bases). V was cut by 7 bases and J by 6 bases, with 25 bases left in between. The CDR3 totals 17 residues. The germline V gene has CDR1 LNHDA and CDR2 SQIVND (reference sequence). Written as DNA, the CDR3 is TGTGCCAGTATCCCCACCCAGGGGCTGGTTAGGAGTCAGCCCCAGCATTTT. It codes for CASIPTQGLVRSQPQHF.

The table lists this clone with a count of one. DNA of the CDR3: TGCGCCAGCAGCCGGACTAGCGGGAGCTACGAGCAGTACTTC. Encoded protein: CASSRTSGSYEQYF. The chain joins TRBV4-1 to TRBJ2-7, with TRBD2 matching over 13 bases. The junction had 0 bases not matched to a gene; V was cut back by 4 bases and J by 3 bases. The CDR3 is made up of 14 amino acids. CDR1 is MGHRA, CDR2 YSYEKL, per germline.

The chain is built from TRBV6-5 and TRBJ1-3; D is unclear. Trimming stripped 4 bases from V and 3 bases from J, with 16 bases between. The germline CDR1 and CDR2 sequences are MNHEY and SVGAGI. The CDR3 has 16 amino acids. The CDR3 is CASSLSSGRSGNTIYF. Written as DNA, the CDR3 is TGTGCCAGCAGTTTGTCCAGCGGACGTAGTGGAAACACCATATATTTT.

CDR3 in amino acids: CATSRDRGLAGGLDTQYF. CDR3 sequence (DNA): TGTGCCACCAGCAGAGATCGAGGACTAGCGGGAGGTTTAGATACGCAGTATTTT. V usage is TRBV15 and J usage is TRBJ2-3, with 14 bases matching TRBD2. Losses at the gene ends were 0 bases for V and 5 bases for J; bases not matched to a gene: 7. The CDR3 covers 18 residues. The germline V gene encodes CDR1 LNHNV and CDR2 YYDKDF (reference sequence).

The chain uses TRBV19 and TRBJ1-1, with 7 nucleotides matching TRBD1. The CDR3 is 15 residues long. V lost 4 bases and J lost 1; bases outside the gene matches: 6. CDR1 and CDR2 (germline): LNHDA, SQIVND (reference sequence). CDR3 DNA sequence: TGTGCCAGTAGTACCCTTTGGACAGGGAACACTGAAGCTTTCTTT. Encoded protein: CASSTLWTGNTEAFF.

V gene TRBV5-1 combines with J gene TRBJ1-2, with D tentatively TRBD1 (6 bases). The V end lost 4 bases, the J end lost 1 base, and 8 bases lay between the germline ends. The CDR3 covers 13 residues. From germline, CDR1 is SGHRS and CDR2 YFSETQ. CDR3 DNA: TGCGCCAGCAGCCCGGACAGTAACTATGGCTACACCTTC. It yields the protein CASSPDSNYGYTF.

The V gene is TRBV11-3, the J gene TRBJ2-7, with TRBD1 identical over 7 bases. V dropped 5 bases and J dropped 2; count of bases not matched to a gene: 6. Per germline, CDR1 SGHNT and CDR2 YENEEA. The CDR3 has 14 amino acids. The CDR3 sequence: CASSTRDRTYEQYF. The CDR3 coding sequence is TGTGCCAGCAGCACCCGGGACAGAACCTACGAGCAGTACTTC.

The chain has TRBV5-1 and TRBJ2-1; the match to TRBD1 covers 9 bases. CDR1 is SGHRS and CDR2 is YFSETQ in the germline V gene. J lost 10 bases, V lost 4 bases, and 15 bases had no gene match. This CDR3 has 16 residues. The CDR3 loop reads CASSRPHRDRVEEQFF. CDR3 DNA sequence: TGCGCCAGCAGCAGACCGCATCGGGACAGGGTCGAGGAGCAGTTCTTC.

The V call is TRBV4-3, the J call TRBJ2-5, with 14 bases that match TRBD2. The CDR3 has 17 residues. Per the germline V gene, CDR1 is LGHNA and CDR2 is YSLEER. V shed 1 base, J shed 3 bases, and the junction held 4 bases outside the gene matches. The CDR3 loop reads CASSQVLGLAGEETQYF. The CDR3 DNA sequence: TGCGCCAGCAGCCAAGTGTTGGGACTAGCGGGGGAAGAGACCCAGTACTTC.

The gene calls are TRBV6-4 and TRBJ2-7; D is perhaps TRBD2 (5 bases). V lost 3 bases and J lost 1, with 16 bases in between. The CDR3 loop spans 16 amino acids. Germline CDR1 is MRHNA and CDR2 is SNTAGT. The CDR3 nucleotides read TGTGCCAGCAGTGAGGCGGGCCCACCCGGATCCTACGAGCAGTACTTC. It codes for CASSEAGPPGSYEQYF.

The chain joins TRBV5-1 to TRBJ2-5; 9 bases agree with TRBD1. The CDR3 is made up of 16 amino acids. Looked up from germline, CDR1 is SGHRS and CDR2 is YFSETQ. V lost 3 bases, J lost 4 bases, and 10 bases stayed unmatched. The CDR3 bases are TGCGCCAGCAGCTCGCTAACGGGACAGGGTGCAGAGACCCAGTACTTC. This gives the protein CASSSLTGQGAETQYF.

This clone was counted many times. The J gene is TRBJ2-2, the V gene TRBV30, with D perhaps TRBD1 (6 bases). This CDR3 contains 15 residues. Germline CDR1 reads GTSNPN; CDR2 reads SVGIG (reference sequence). Trimming took 0 bases from V and 3 from J, leaving 11 bases between them. The CDR3 loop reads CAWSVGGEDTGELFF. CDR3 sequence (DNA): TGTGCCTGGAGTGTAGGGGGAGAGGACACCGGGGAGCTGTTTTTT.

V is TRBV11-2 and J is TRBJ2-5, with TRBD1 matching 7 bases. CDR3 size: 15 residues. Germline V lookup: CDR1 SGHAT, CDR2 FQNNGV. Trimming at V came to 2 bases and at J to 5 bases, leaving 8 bases not matched to a gene. CDR3 in amino acids: CASSLPDRALETQYF. For the CDR3, the DNA is TGTGCCAGCAGCTTACCCGACAGGGCCCTCGAGACCCAGTACTTC.